A single sample is the source of the 9 T cell receptor beta chains below, sequenced in a study of identical twins (dated by TCRdb to the mid-2010s). Library construction relied on 5' RACE. TCRdb names Illumina HiSeq 2000 as the instrument used. TCRdb trimmed public reads at Q25 via fastp, called clones via MiXCR and kept in-frame beta chains. CDR3 protein sequences are deduplicated, and each keeps its most common genes and DNA. In all, the sample holds 200,000 or so distinct CDR3 sequences, and less than 8% of those were seen once. Together, the top ten hold about 2% of the sample. This same sample was also part of a study on yellow fever vaccine responses in identical twins.

The sequenced sample consisted of memory (CD45RO+) T cells sorted from blood. What the cell subset or site label conveys for this sample: CD45RO+ enriched T cells. The receptor set was obtained from a woman aged 18-30 years in good health.

V is TRBV30 and J is TRBJ2-7, with 7 bases identical to TRBD1. CDR3 size: 12 residues. CDR1 is GTSNPN and CDR2 is SVGIG in the germline V gene (reference sequence). The junction had 1 base not matched to a gene; V was cut back by 3 bases and J by 2 bases. The CDR3 sequence is CAWSTGAYEQYF. CDR3 bases: TGTGCCTGGAGCACAGGGGCCTACGAGCAGTACTTC.

This clonotype was counted many times. The J gene is TRBJ1-5, the V gene TRBV20-1; D is undetermined. Germline CDR1 DFQATT, CDR2 SNEGSKA (reference sequence). The CDR3 spans 13 residues. With 1 base removed from V and 0 bases from J, the gap between germline ends came to 4 bases. CDR3 coding DNA: TGCAGTGCTAGAGTGAATAGCAATCAGCCCCAGCATTTT. Amino acid sequence: CSARVNSNQPQHF.

This clonotype was seen only a few times. J is TRBJ1-2 and V is TRBV24-1; unclear D gene. The CDR3 extends over 14 amino acids. The germline V gene encodes CDR1 KGHDR and CDR2 SFDVKD. Trimming took off 1 base at V and 1 base at J, with 6 bases between the two ends. The CDR3 coding sequence is TGTGCCACCAGTGATTTCGCAGTTAACTATGGCTACACCTTC. Its translation is CATSDFAVNYGYTF.

This clonotype has more than one count but fewer than ten. The J gene is TRBJ2-6, the V gene TRBV4-3; the D gene is possibly TRBD1 (5 bases). Germline CDR1 and CDR2: LGHNA and YSLEER. The CDR3 loop spans 17 amino acids. The V end was cut by 1 base, the J end by 0 bases, with 10 bases between. The CDR3 spells CASSQGQISSGANVLTF. As DNA, the CDR3 is TGCGCCAGCAGCCAAGGACAGATCTCCTCTGGGGCCAACGTCCTGACTTTC.

The rearrangement uses TRBV7-2 and TRBJ2-7, with D unresolved. V dropped 5 bases and J dropped 12 bases, with 17 bases sitting between them. The CDR3 is 12 amino acids. Germline loops: CDR1 SGHTA, CDR2 FQGNSA. The CDR3 nucleotides read TGTGCCAGCAGCGACGGCCCCCGCCTCCCGTACTTC. This encodes CASSDGPRLPYF. Full variable domain (remainder filled in from reference TRBV7-2 and TRBJ2-7): GAGVSQSPSNKVTEKGKDVELRCDPISGHTALYWYRQSLGQGLEFLIYFQGNSAPDKSGLPSDRFSAERTGGSVSTLTIQRTQQEDSAVYLCASSDGPRLPYFGPGTRLTVT.

This clonotype turned up a few times. The chain employs TRBV3-1 and TRBJ2-7; no clear D. The germline CDR1 and CDR2 sequences are LGHDT and YNNKEL (reference sequence). V lost 2 bases and J lost 5, with 7 bases in between. The CDR3 runs 12 residues. In nucleotides, the CDR3 is TGTGCCAGCAGCCAACGAGAAGACGAGCAGTACTTC. Encoded protein: CASSQREDEQYF.

In its sample, this clonotype was seen a few times. V usage is TRBV4-2 and J usage is TRBJ2-1; 7 bases match TRBD2. This CDR3 contains 17 residues. Germline loops: CDR1 LGHNA, CDR2 YNFKEQ. The V segment lost 1 base and the J segment 2 bases; nucleotides outside the gene matches: 8. CDR3 amino acids: CASSQVAGLVTYNEQFF. The DNA of the CDR3 is TGTGCCAGCAGCCAAGTCGCTGGACTAGTAACCTACAATGAGCAGTTCTTC.

This clonotype showed up just a few times. The V and J genes are TRBV2 and TRBJ2-4; perhaps TRBD2 as D (6 bases). The germline V and J ends were trimmed by 6 bases and 6 bases, with 18 bases remaining between them. Germline V gene sequence: CDR1 SNHLY, CDR2 FYNNEI. The CDR3 totals 15 residues. This chain's CDR3 is CASSGTQTIRNIQYF. The CDR3 DNA reads TGTGCCAGCAGCGGGACTCAAACTATAAGAAACATTCAGTACTTC.

This clonotype has at least ten counts. The rearrangement uses TRBV12-3 or TRBV12-4 and TRBJ2-4; D remains unclear. This CDR3 spans 16 amino acids. Trimming took off 1 base at V and 0 bases at J, with 10 bases between the two ends. CDR3 DNA sequence: TGTGCCAGCAGTTTAGGAAGTACCGTAGCCAAAAACATTCAGTACTTC. Its translation: CASSLGSTVAKNIQYF.